This T cell receptor (beta chain) was identified during a study of T cells after yellow fever vaccination. As for the study in general: Preparing low-cell-number fractions relied on SMART-Seq v4 Ultra Low Input. Overall study findings and caveats: FACS-sorted repertoires might harbor abundant contaminating clonotypes from the bulk population. After the booster, nearly 98% of CD4 and approximately 87% of CD8 primary-response clones were re-detected.

A process of 5'RACE template switching, which added a universal primer site and UMIs, was used to make TCR cDNA. TCRdb re-called the 5' RACE reads through MiXCR, storing one row per CDR3 protein. Of approximately 300,000 distinct CDR3 sequences listed, about 10% are singletons. The V end was cut by 8 bases, the J end by 6 bases, with 17 bases between. The germline CDR1 and CDR2 sequences are SNHLY and FYNNEI. The CDR3 runs 13 residues. Points on this clonotype: Its antigen is unidentified.

This sample comprised CD4+ T cells sorted from PBMCs, obtained 45 days after the yellow fever booster vaccination. This receptor was taken from a young man who received the YFV17D yellow fever vaccine. The chain recombines TRBV2 with TRBJ2-7; tentative D call: TRBD2 (5 bases). The CDR3 coding sequence is TGTGCCAGCTCGATTCAACTAGATCTCGAGCAGTACGTC. Protein product: CASSIQLDLEQYV.